The next 25 T cell receptor beta chains were all read from a single sample in a study of control samples from healthy donors and cancer patients. Assay: immunoSEQ multiplex PCR; the TCRdb copy retains only in-frame clones and omits some. The sample yields 90,000 to 110,000 clones, roughly 90% seen once. The specimen was blood. These receptors all stem from a woman aged 45 to 65 in good health.

The chain uses TRBV4-3 and TRBJ2-3; no clear D. Germline assignment: CDR1 LGHNA and CDR2 YSLEER. V lost 2 bases to trimming and J lost 0 bases, with 9 bases between them. This CDR3 has 15 residues. The CDR3 sequence: CASSQSSPSTDTQYF. The CDR3 DNA is TGCGCCAGCAGCCAAAGCAGCCCGAGCACAGATACGCAGTATTTT.

The chain has TRBV30 and TRBJ1-6, with TRBD1 as a possible D gene (5 bases). The CDR3 consists of 15 residues. Germline CDR1 reads GTSNPN; CDR2 reads SVGIG (reference sequence). V shed 7 bases and J shed 8 bases, with 21 bases lying between them. The CDR3 region is CAYTRDFWRDSPLHF. CDR3 DNA: TGTGCCTACACACGGGACTTCTGGAGGGATTCACCCCTCCACTTT. The full variable domain, with the rest looked up from reference TRBV30 and TRBJ1-6, is SQTIHQWPATLVQPVGSPLSLECTVEGTSNPNLYWYRQAAGRGLQLLFYSVGIGQISSEVPQNLSASRPQDRQFILSSKKLLLSDSGFYLCAYTRDFWRDSPLHFGNGTRLTVT.

The rearrangement links TRBV6-2 or TRBV6-3 to TRBJ1-1; 7 bases agree with TRBD1. The CDR3 is 13 amino acids. Germline V gene data show CDR1 as MNHEY and CDR2 as SVGEGT. V shed 6 bases and J 3 bases; nucleotides not matched to a gene: 4. The DNA for the CDR3 is TGTGCCAGCAGCAGACAGGGTTACACTGAAGCTTTCTTT. Protein sequence: CASSRQGYTEAFF.

The rearrangement links TRBV9 to TRBJ2-3, with 9 nucleotides matching TRBD2. This CDR3 has 15 residues. The trim removed 4 bases at V and 7 bases at J, leaving 10 bases unmatched. From germline, CDR1 is SGDLS and CDR2 YYNGEE. CDR3 nucleotides: TGTGCCAGCAGCCGAAGCGGGGGGATTTTCAATACGCAGTATTTT. It yields the protein CASSRSGGIFNTQYF.

The V call is TRBV18, the J call TRBJ2-1; TRBD2 matches at 7 bases. The germline CDR1 and CDR2 sequences are KGHSH and LQKENI. V was clipped by 1 base and J by 8 bases; unmatched bases: 8. The CDR3 runs to 15 residues. Here the CDR3 reads CASSPRVAGFYEQFF. For the CDR3, the DNA is TGTGCCAGCTCACCACGGGTAGCGGGTTTTTATGAGCAGTTCTTC.

This clone was counted between two and nine times. This chain links TRBV2 with TRBJ2-1; D is perhaps TRBD1 (5 bases). The CDR3 runs to 14 residues. Germline V CDR1 and CDR2: SNHLY, FYNNEI. The V gene lost 7 bases and the J gene lost 6 bases, with 16 bases spanning the gap. The CDR3 here is CASNRANRGNEQFF. DNA of the CDR3: TGTGCCAGCAATCGGGCGAATAGGGGCAATGAGCAGTTCTTC. The full variable domain, rest sourced from reference TRBV2 and TRBJ2-1, is EPEVTQTPSHQVTQMGQEVILRCVPISNHLYFYWYRQILGQKVEFLVSFYNNEISEKSEIFDDQFSVERPDGSNFTLKIRSTKLEDSAMYFCASNRANRGNEQFFGPGTRLTVL.

The V and J genes are TRBV7-6 and TRBJ2-4; D unclear. This CDR3 has 17 amino acids. Trimming left V 5 bases short and J 1 base short, with 18 bases between. Germline V gene lookup returns CDR1 SGHVS and CDR2 FNYEAQ. CDR3 sequence reads: CASSPDQGFGAKNIQYF. The CDR3 nucleotides are TGTGCCAGCAGCCCCGACCAAGGGTTCGGGGCCAAAAACATTCAGTACTTC.

The gene calls are TRBV9 and TRBJ1-4, with D tentatively TRBD1 (5 bases). Germline V gives CDR1 SGDLS, CDR2 YYNGEE. The CDR3 has 16 residues. The V gene lost 3 bases and the J gene lost 8 bases, with 20 bases spanning the gap. The CDR3 protein is CASSAGGTTLVEKLFF. The CDR3 DNA sequence: TGTGCCAGCAGCGCGGGGGGGACGACCCTTGTAGAAAAACTGTTTTTT.

The rearrangement joins TRBV18 to TRBJ2-5; TRBD2 matches 7 bases. V dropped 3 bases and J dropped 5; count of bases not matched to a gene: 3. Germline-derived CDR1 and CDR2 are KGHSH and LQKENI. The CDR3 consists of 13 residues. DNA of the CDR3: TGTGCCAGCTCACCTTCTAGCGGCGAGACCCAGTACTTC. Translation: CASSPSSGETQYF.

The V call is TRBV6-5, the J call TRBJ2-3; either TRBD1 or TRBD2 may fit D (6 bases each). Germline values: CDR1 MNHEY, CDR2 SVGAGI. V gave up 2 bases and J gave up 11 bases, with 14 bases separating them. This CDR3 has 13 amino acids. Here the CDR3 reads CASSYVGGSGQYF. CDR3 bases: TGTGCCAGCAGTTACGTCGGGGGCTCGGGGCAGTATTTT.

The chain uses TRBV7-9 and TRBJ1-2, with a tentative D call TRBD1 (6 bases). The V end was cut by 1 base, the J end by 4 bases, with 16 bases between. CDR1 and CDR2 from the germline V gene are SEHNR and FQNEAQ (reference sequence). The CDR3 is made up of 16 amino acids. CDR3: CASSLGSQGFTYGYTF. The DNA of the CDR3 is TGTGCCAGCAGCTTAGGATCGCAGGGGTTCACCTATGGCTACACCTTC.

The chain recombines TRBV5-4 with TRBJ1-1, with a weak D call TRBD1 (6 bases). CDR1 and CDR2 from the germline V gene are SGHNT and YYREEE (reference sequence). V was shortened by 1 base and J by 8 bases, with 9 bases between the two germline ends. This CDR3 has 12 residues. The CDR3 DNA reads as TGTGCCAGCAGCTTGCGGGGGGCCGAAGCTTTCTTT. Its protein product is CASSLRGAEAFF.

On this clone itself: Other DNA sequences in the same sample also yield this CDR3. The chain is built from TRBV18 and TRBJ1-3; 7 bases are a match to TRBD1. V trimming: 6 bases; J trimming: 4 bases; junction bases outside the gene matches: 3. The V gene's germline CDR1 is KGHSH and CDR2 LQKENI. CDR3 length: 13 amino acids. CDR3 sequence (DNA): TGTGCCAGCTCCACGGGACAGGGAAACACCATATATTTT. It codes for CASSTGQGNTIYF.

This clone was recorded only once. The chain's CDR3 is CASSFGQGGFEAFF. CDR3 nucleotide sequence: TGTGCCAGCAGCTTCGGACAGGGGGGTTTTGAAGCTTTCTTT. The genes are TRBV5-8 and TRBJ1-1; 10 bases are a match to TRBD1. The CDR3 runs to 14 residues. CDR1 is SGHTS, CDR2 YDEGEE, per germline. The trim removed 2 bases at V and 7 bases at J, leaving 5 bases unmatched.

V and J are TRBV12-3 or TRBV12-4 and TRBJ2-5; no reliable D call. The CDR3 totals 12 residues. The V gene lost 3 bases and the J gene lost 6 bases, with 8 bases spanning the gap. CDR3 residues: CASSFYYQTQYF. In DNA form, the CDR3 reads TGTGCCAGCAGTTTTTACTACCAGACCCAGTACTTC.

The rearrangement uses TRBV6-5 and TRBJ1-2, with D unclear. The CDR3 consists of 14 residues. V dropped 6 bases and J dropped 6 bases, with 17 bases sitting between them. Germline values: CDR1 MNHEY, CDR2 SVGAGI. CDR3 DNA: TGTGCCAGCAGCCAAACCCTGACGGTTGATGGCTACACCTTC. Translating gives CASSQTLTVDGYTF.

The chain uses TRBV9 and TRBJ2-3; D is unresolved. Trimming shortened V by 2 bases and J by 5 bases, and 6 bases separated the two germline ends. The CDR3 is made up of 12 amino acids. Germline CDR1 reads SGDLS; CDR2 reads YYNGEE. The chain's CDR3 is CASSVTGDTQYF. The CDR3 nucleotides are TGTGCCAGCAGCGTTACTGGAGATACGCAGTATTTT.

This clone was recorded once. The chain recombines TRBV2 with TRBJ1-3; 8 bases map to TRBD1. The CDR3 covers 14 residues. With V trimmed by 7 bases and J by 3 bases, 5 bases remained unmatched. Germline values: CDR1 SNHLY, CDR2 FYNNEI. This CDR3 is CASIPDRVGNTIYF. For the CDR3, the DNA is TGTGCCAGCATCCCGGACAGGGTTGGAAACACCATATATTTT.

Only a few counts were recorded for this clone. The rearrangement joins TRBV3-1 (or the pseudogene TRBV3-2) to TRBJ1-6, with 11 bases lining up with TRBD1. The CDR3 loop spans 18 amino acids. Per the germline V gene, CDR1 is LGHDT and CDR2 is YNNKEL (reference sequence). Trimming cost V 2 bases and J 10 bases; bases outside gene matches: 13. The CDR3 bases are TGTGCCAGCAGCCAACGGACAGGGGGCTTTTTAGGGGTATCACCCCTCCACTTT. Its translation: CASSQRTGGFLGVSPLHF.

The rearrangement uses TRBV9 and TRBJ1-2; 7 bases are shared with TRBD1. The germline V gene encodes CDR1 SGDLS and CDR2 YYNGEE. This CDR3 spans 14 amino acids. V shed 3 bases, J shed 7 bases, and the junction held 9 bases outside the gene matches. The CDR3 DNA follows: TGTGCCAGCAGCGCCCACAGGGGTTTCGTTGGCTACACCTTC. Its protein product is CASSAHRGFVGYTF.

The chain employs TRBV6-2 or TRBV6-3 and TRBJ1-4; D is undetermined. V lost 3 bases and J lost 3, with 11 bases in between. The CDR3 covers 15 residues. Germline V gene lookup returns CDR1 MNHEY and CDR2 SVGEGT. CDR3 amino acids: CASSYRGVANEKLFF. As DNA, the CDR3 is TGTGCCAGCAGTTATCGAGGAGTAGCTAATGAAAAACTGTTTTTT.

This clone was picked up a small number of times. The CDR3 sequence: CASSELGGFEAFF. DNA of the CDR3: TGTGCCAGCAGTGAATTAGGGGGGTTTGAAGCTTTCTTT. The rearrangement links TRBV25-1 to TRBJ1-1; D is perhaps TRBD1 (6 bases). CDR3 size: 13 residues. Deletions cut 1 base from V and 7 bases from J, with 10 bases between. From germline, CDR1 is MGHDK and CDR2 SYGVNS.

The genes are TRBV6-5 and TRBJ1-2, with D uncertain. Germline V gene lookup returns CDR1 MNHEY and CDR2 SVGAGI. V gave up 6 bases and J gave up 3 bases, with 11 bases separating them. The CDR3 is made up of 13 amino acids. CDR3 nucleotide sequence: TGTGCCAGCAGCCCACGGATGGACTATGGCTACACCTTC. This codes for CASSPRMDYGYTF.

The rearrangement links TRBV7-2 to TRBJ2-2; D is perhaps TRBD1 or TRBD2 (5 bases each). Looked up from germline, CDR1 is SGHTA and CDR2 is FQGNSA. V was pared by 8 bases and J by 1 base, with 17 bases between. This CDR3 contains 16 residues. In DNA form, the CDR3 reads TGTGCCAGCCTTCCGCCGGGACCGAAGAACACCGGGGAGCTGTTTTTT. Amino acid sequence: CASLPPGPKNTGELFF.

This sequence joins TRBV7-9 and TRBJ1-1, with a possible D match to TRBD1 (5 bases). CDR1 is SEHNR and CDR2 is FQNEAQ in the germline V gene (reference sequence). The CDR3 covers 12 residues. V was trimmed by 2 bases and J by 10 bases, leaving 11 bases between them. CDR3 nucleotide sequence: TGTGCCAGCAGCTTACGGAGGGGCGCAGCTTTCTTT. It yields the protein CASSLRRGAAFF.